The clone carrying this T cell receptor (beta chain) has a single count. The data stem from a study of CD8 T cells in Susac syndrome. The CDR3 runs 14 residues. Trimming shortened V by 6 bases and J by 3 bases, and 14 bases separated the two germline ends. It was with random hexamers that about 0.45 to 1 ug RNA was reverse transcribed. It was immunoSEQ multiplex PCR that amplified TCR beta CDR3 across 54 Vbeta and 13 Jbeta. Via MiXCR, TCRdb re-called the immunoSEQ multiplex PCR reads, giving one row per CDR3 protein. The sample includes roughly 130,000 distinct CDR3 sequences, 90% to 95% of them seen just once. Through negative isolation, CD4+ and CD8+ T cells were obtained, while TEMRA cells were enriched using FACS.

Specimen: CD4+ T cells from PBMCs. J is TRBJ1-1 and V is TRBV12-3 or TRBV12-4; no clear D gene. The clonotype comes from a human donor in good health. CDR3 nucleotides: TGTGCCAGCAGATCGACAAAAGGGTACACTGAAGCTTTCTTT. Translating it yields CASRSTKGYTEAFF.